This T cell receptor (beta chain) was sequenced during a study of beta chain features in type 1 diabetes (dated by TCRdb to 2016 to 2019). A note on the overall study: Mean age, gender distribution, total cell number and subset yield were not different between patients and healthy donors. Across all samples, approximately 100 million sorted cells were examined, and cell number per subset correlated strongly with RNA yield. The study compared the TCRB repertoires of sorted circulating CD4+ T cell subsets in recently diagnosed type 1 diabetes patients with those in matched healthy donors. Whereas all 30 or so donors provided naive and central memory subsets, regulatory and stem cell-like memory subsets were isolated from just 8 patients and roughly 8 healthy donors.

Findings and caveats that apply to the study as a whole: Fewer insertions and more nucleotide deletions at VDJ recombination sites were observed in patients with type 1 diabetes, implying thymic rearrangement abnormalities. HLA sub-analyses involved small numbers of individuals, so any influence of HLA type on TCRB rearrangement remained unresolved. Naive, central memory and regulatory TCRB repertoires appeared to be more similar among patients than among healthy donors. Sequencing cDNA rather than genomic DNA could over-represent highly expressing activated cells, although activation and CD3 levels did not differ between groups. PCR may preferentially amplify shorter templates, but because patient and control samples were amplified and corrected together, any resulting skew would affect both groups equally. A moderate but significant shortening of TCRB CDR3 length was observed in type 1 diabetes patients in all four CD4+ subsets.

From each donor, a single peripheral blood sample of about 100 mL on average was drawn into heparinised tubes. A BD FACSAria II and a panel including CD45RO, CCR7, CD25, CD127, CD95 and CD27 were used to sort naive, central memory, regulatory and stem cell-like memory CD4+ T cells. All sorted populations exceeded 95% purity. Right away, PBMCs were isolated by Lymphoprep density gradient centrifugation and were stained directly, with no culture step. So that batch effects would be minimized, each experiment stained and sorted samples in pairs, pairing one healthy donor with one patient. A note on this clone: The target of this receptor is not known. Base-call qualities are not available, and no considerably larger clone is one nucleotide away.

The High Capacity cDNA Reverse Transcription Kit was used to reverse transcribe all of the isolated RNA, meaning that expressed TCRB transcripts were what got sequenced. Naive, central memory and regulatory T cell samples underwent deep immunoSEQ sequencing, averaging around 4 million total reads per sample. Sorted cells were lysed in RLT buffer and RNA was extracted with DNase-treated RNeasy Micro or Mini kits, depending on cell number. Each cell subset was processed separately to prevent cross-contamination, with patient and healthy donor samples processed together. TCRB sequences were amplified from cDNA with the immunoSEQ multiplex PCR, producing 87-bp fragments spanning the CDR3 region. The amplicons were sequenced using the Illumina HiSeq platform. As for how the authors treated the data: PCR bias was corrected computationally using synthetic template baselines, and reads within Hamming distance 2 were collapsed, with unmergeable singletons discarded. Reads were aligned against IMGT so that V, D and J genes, CDR3 length and insertions or deletions at six rearrangement sites could be assigned. Clonotype counts were normalized to sorted cell number within each subset before computing true diversity and Gini coefficients with the tcR R package. The overlap coefficient, calculated on TCRB nucleotide sequences, was used to quantify repertoire sharing. Sourced from immuneACCESS, this table was stored by TCRdb with only in-frame sequences that have V and J called. A share of the clones is absent; for the studies checked, an unresolved V gene accounts for under half, and the remainder has no known explanation. V and J calls and clone size are as listed in that table; D and trimming were resolved from the DNA. This sample holds 250,000 to 350,000 clones; around 13% were observed only once. Approximately 6.7% of the sample is held by the ten biggest clonotypes.

Sequenced: central memory CD4+ T cells from blood. This receptor was taken from a man under 40 in good health.

The DNA sequence is given as TGTGCCAGCAGGACCTCTCGCGGCTGGGGCGAGACCCAGTACTTC. Its product reads: CASRTSRGWGETQYF. The chain is encoded by TRBV7-2 joined to TRBJ2-5; a tentative D match to TRBD1 spans 5 bases. In the germline V gene, CDR1 corresponds to SGHTA and CDR2 to FQGNSA. V and J lose 6 bases and 5 bases, and a span of 19 bases separates them. The CDR3 sequence holds 15 residues, the cysteine and phenylalanine included. The kept DNA is CDR3 alone, 45 bases in frame from the first base. Extended through the reference TRBV7-2 and TRBJ2-5 proteins, this CDR3 yields the full variable domain: GAGVSQSPSNKVTEKGKDVELRCDPISGHTALYWYRQSLGQGLEFLIYFQGNSAPDKSGLPSDRFSAERTGGSVSTLTIQRTQQEDSAVYLCASRTSRGWGETQYFGPGTRLLVL.